The 13 T cell receptor beta chains below were found in one sample sequenced in a study of cytotoxic CD8 clonotypes in ibrutinib-treated CLL. Here immunoSEQ multiplex PCR was the method, and the copy in TCRdb shows in-frame clones only, minus some. This repertoire shows approximately 70,000 clones, around 84% found once; its top ten account for around 7.7%. Sequenced material: PBMCs, taken at disease progression, from a patient treated with ibrutinib. The receptors derive from a human donor with chronic lymphocytic leukemia.

The chain carries TRBV18 and TRBJ1-5, with D possibly TRBD1 on 6 matching bases. Per the germline V gene, CDR1 is KGHSH and CDR2 is LQKENI. Between the trimmed V and J ends, which lost 4 bases and 1 base, there was a span of 11 bases. This CDR3 has 15 residues. CDR3 sequence (DNA): TGTGCCAGCTCACAACAGGGTGGCAGCAATCAGCCCCAGCATTTT. Its translation: CASSQQGGSNQPQHF.

DNA of the CDR3: TGCGCCAGCAGCCACCAGGGTTTCGCCTACGAGCAGTACTTC. Translation: CASSHQGFAYEQYF. The rearrangement joins TRBV4-1 to TRBJ2-7, with TRBD1 as a possible D gene (5 bases). Germline CDR1 reads MGHRA; CDR2 reads YSYEKL. V gave up 3 bases and J gave up 2 bases, with 11 bases separating them. The CDR3 spans 14 residues.

This clone was detected once. The chain carries TRBV27 and TRBJ2-6, with D maybe TRBD2 (5 bases). Per germline, CDR1 MNHEY and CDR2 SMNVEV (reference sequence). V lost 5 bases and J 0 bases, leaving 14 bases between the germline ends. This CDR3 is 17 amino acids long. CDR3 in DNA: TGTGCCAGCAGTCTCAGAGGGTTTGACTCTGGGGCCAACGTCCTGACTTTC. Protein: CASSLRGFDSGANVLTF. Combining the CDR3 with reference TRBV27 and TRBJ2-6 gives the whole variable domain EAQVTQNPRYLITVTGKKLTVTCSQNMNHEYMSWYRQDPGLGLRQIYYSMNVEVTDKGDVPEGYKVSRKEKRNFPLILESPSPNQTSLYFCASSLRGFDSGANVLTFGAGSRLTVL.

The chain links TRBV11-2 to TRBJ1-3; D is perhaps TRBD1 (6 bases). Trimming removed 5 bases from V and 0 bases from J, with 11 bases in between. The CDR3 is made up of 15 amino acids. Germline V gives CDR1 SGHAT, CDR2 FQNNGV. As DNA, the CDR3 is TGTGCCAGCAGCACGGGACAATACTCTGGAAACACCATATATTTT. Its translation: CASSTGQYSGNTIYF.

The chain recombines TRBV4-1 with TRBJ2-7, with D possibly being TRBD2 (5 bases). This CDR3 spans 14 amino acids. The germline V and J ends were trimmed by 3 bases and 0 bases, with 9 bases remaining between them. Germline lookup yields CDR1 MGHRA and CDR2 YSYEKL. CDR3 region: CASSHGGPSYEQYF. CDR3 sequence (DNA): TGCGCCAGCAGCCATGGCGGGCCCTCCTACGAGCAGTACTTC.

The V call is TRBV6-9, the J call TRBJ2-7; D might be TRBD2 (7 bases). This CDR3 is 13 amino acids long. V gave up 7 bases and J gave up 4 bases, with 14 bases separating them. Germline-derived CDR1 and CDR2 are MNHGY and SVAAGI. In DNA, the CDR3 is TGTGCCAGCAACAGGGAGGGTTCTTACGAGCAGTACTTC. It specifies CASNREGSYEQYF.

V and J are TRBV4-2 and TRBJ1-5; a weak D match, TRBD1 (5 bases). Germline CDR1 reads LGHNA; CDR2 reads YNFKEQ. The CDR3 sequence is 11 residues long. Trimming removed 1 base from V and 11 bases from J, with 6 bases in between. The CDR3 DNA reads TGTGCCAGCAGCCAAGGCAGGGCCCAGCATTTT. Translation gives CASSQGRAQHF.

This chain links TRBV29-1 with TRBJ1-2; TRBD1 aligns across 8 bases. Trimming cost V 1 base and J 8 bases; bases outside gene matches: 9. Germline V gene lookup returns CDR1 SQVTM and CDR2 ANQGSEA. CDR3 length: 14 amino acids. The CDR3 loop reads CSVEVGQGLRGYTF. CDR3 DNA sequence: TGCAGCGTTGAAGTAGGACAGGGTCTTCGGGGCTACACCTTC.

V and J are TRBV5-4 and TRBJ2-6; D is undetermined. V was clipped by 4 bases and J by 4 bases, with 15 bases between them. Germline lookup yields CDR1 SGHNT and CDR2 YYREEE (reference sequence). This CDR3 spans 16 amino acids. The CDR3 sequence: CASSPHRTAGANVLTF. CDR3 DNA sequence: TGTGCCAGCAGCCCACATCGGACGGCGGGGGCCAACGTCCTGACTTTC.

This chain links TRBV27 with TRBJ2-1; 11 positions match TRBD2. V was pared by 5 bases and J by 8 bases, with 8 bases of the junction left unmatched. CDR1 is MNHEY and CDR2 is SMNVEV in the germline V gene (reference sequence). The CDR3 runs 15 residues. The CDR3 is CASSPLAGGDDEQFF. As DNA, the CDR3 is TGTGCCAGCAGTCCCCTAGCGGGGGGCGATGATGAGCAGTTCTTC.

The DNA for the CDR3 is TGTGCCAGCAGCGGAGCCCTCAGGGTCGGTGAGCAGTTCTTC. It encodes CASSGALRVGEQFF. The genes are TRBV7-9 and TRBJ2-1; perhaps TRBD1 as D (5 bases). The CDR3 loop spans 14 amino acids. Per the germline V gene, CDR1 is SEHNR and CDR2 is FQNEAQ (reference sequence). V lost 5 bases to trimming and J lost 9 bases, with 17 bases between them. Using reference TRBV7-9 and TRBJ2-1 for the parts outside the CDR3, the full variable domain is DTGVSQNPRHKITKRGQNVTFRCDPISEHNRLYWYRQTLGQGPEFLTYFQNEAQLEKSRLLSDRFSAERPKGSFSTLEIQRTEQGDSAMYLCASSGALRVGEQFFGPGTRLTVL.

The rearrangement links TRBV9 to TRBJ1-5; 7 bases map to TRBD1. Trimming at V came to 4 bases and at J to 6 bases, leaving 10 bases not matched to a gene. This CDR3 comprises 15 residues. Germline V gene lookup returns CDR1 SGDLS and CDR2 YYNGEE. CDR3 in DNA: TGTGCCAGCAGCCCAGGGGGGATTCACGGTCAGCCCCAGCATTTT. Its protein is CASSPGGIHGQPQHF.

The rearrangement uses TRBV19 and TRBJ2-7, with 10 positions matching TRBD1. The V and J ends lost 8 bases and 4 bases, in that order; junction bases with no gene match: 11. CDR3 length: 15 amino acids. Germline CDR1 reads LNHDA; CDR2 reads SQIVND (reference sequence). DNA of the CDR3: TGTGCCAGTGCCTCACTGACAGGGGGCTTTTACGAGCAGTACTTC. Translating it yields CASASLTGGFYEQYF.